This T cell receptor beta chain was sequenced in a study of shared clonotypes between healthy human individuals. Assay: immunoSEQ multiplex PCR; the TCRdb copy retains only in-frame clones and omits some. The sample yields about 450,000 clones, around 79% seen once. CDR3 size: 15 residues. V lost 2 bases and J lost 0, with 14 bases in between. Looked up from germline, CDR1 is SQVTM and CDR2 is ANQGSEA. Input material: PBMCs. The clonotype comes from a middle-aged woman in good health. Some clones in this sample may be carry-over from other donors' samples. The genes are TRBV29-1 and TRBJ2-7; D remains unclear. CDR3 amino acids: CSVEWRGLSSYEQYF. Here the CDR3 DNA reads TGCAGCGTTGAATGGAGAGGCCTAAGCTCCTACGAGCAGTACTTC.